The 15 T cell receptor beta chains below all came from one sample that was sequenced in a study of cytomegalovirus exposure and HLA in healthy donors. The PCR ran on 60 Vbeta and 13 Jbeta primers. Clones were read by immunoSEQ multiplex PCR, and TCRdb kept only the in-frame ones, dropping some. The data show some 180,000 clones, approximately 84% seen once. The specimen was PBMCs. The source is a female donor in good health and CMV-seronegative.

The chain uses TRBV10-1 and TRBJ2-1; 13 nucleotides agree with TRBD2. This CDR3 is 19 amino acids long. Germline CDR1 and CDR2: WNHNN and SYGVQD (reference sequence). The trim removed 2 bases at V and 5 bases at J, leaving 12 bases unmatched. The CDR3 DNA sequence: TGCGCCAGCAGTGAGCTCGCACTGGGACTAGCGGGAAATCACAATGAGCAGTTCTTC. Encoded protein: CASSELALGLAGNHNEQFF.

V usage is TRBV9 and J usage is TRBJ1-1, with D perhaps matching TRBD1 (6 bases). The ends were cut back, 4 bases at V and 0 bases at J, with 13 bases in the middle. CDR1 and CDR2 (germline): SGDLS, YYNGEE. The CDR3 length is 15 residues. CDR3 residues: CASSPLDRVNTEAFF. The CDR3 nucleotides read TGTGCCAGCAGCCCCTTGGACAGAGTGAACACTGAAGCTTTCTTT.

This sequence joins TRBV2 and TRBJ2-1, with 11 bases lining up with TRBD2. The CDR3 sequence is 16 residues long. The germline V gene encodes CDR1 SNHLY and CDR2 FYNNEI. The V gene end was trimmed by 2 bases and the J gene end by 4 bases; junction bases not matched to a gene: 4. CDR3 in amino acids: CASSERLAGPYNEQFF. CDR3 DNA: TGTGCCAGCAGTGAAAGACTAGCGGGGCCGTACAATGAGCAGTTCTTC.

The CDR3 here is CASSLSLGGRRGEAGELFF. The CDR3 DNA is TGTGCCAGCAGTTTAAGCCTCGGCGGGAGGAGGGGCGAGGCCGGGGAGCTGTTTTTT. This chain links TRBV27 with TRBJ2-2, with 8 bases aligning to TRBD2. The CDR3 is 19 amino acids. Germline V lookup: CDR1 MNHEY, CDR2 SMNVEV (reference sequence). Unmatched junction bases numbered 17, after V lost 2 bases and J lost 6 bases.

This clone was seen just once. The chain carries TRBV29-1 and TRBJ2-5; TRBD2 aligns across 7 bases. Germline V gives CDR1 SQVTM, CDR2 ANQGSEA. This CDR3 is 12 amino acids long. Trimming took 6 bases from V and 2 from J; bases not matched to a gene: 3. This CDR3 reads CSVGGGQETQYF. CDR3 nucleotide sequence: TGCAGCGTCGGCGGGGGACAAGAGACCCAGTACTTC.

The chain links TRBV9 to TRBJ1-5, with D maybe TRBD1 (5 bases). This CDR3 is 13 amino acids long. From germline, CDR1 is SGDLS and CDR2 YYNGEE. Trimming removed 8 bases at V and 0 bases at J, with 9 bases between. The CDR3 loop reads CASSGDSNQPQHF. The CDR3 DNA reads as TGTGCCAGTTCGGGGGATAGCAATCAGCCCCAGCATTTT. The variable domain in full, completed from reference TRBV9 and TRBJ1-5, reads DSGVTQTPKHLITATGQRVTLRCSPRSGDLSVYWYQQSLDQGLQFLIQYYNGEERAKGNILERFSAQQFPDLHSELNLSSLELGDSALYFCASSGDSNQPQHFGDGTRLSIL.

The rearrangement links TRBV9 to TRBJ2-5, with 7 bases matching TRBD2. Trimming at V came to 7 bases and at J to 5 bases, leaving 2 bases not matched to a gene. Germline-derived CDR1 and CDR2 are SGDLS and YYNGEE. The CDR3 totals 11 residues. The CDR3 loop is CASGAGETQYF. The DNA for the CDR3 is TGTGCCAGCGGAGCGGGGGAGACCCAGTACTTC. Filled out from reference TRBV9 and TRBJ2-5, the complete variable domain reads DSGVTQTPKHLITATGQRVTLRCSPRSGDLSVYWYQQSLDQGLQFLIQYYNGEERAKGNILERFSAQQFPDLHSELNLSSLELGDSALYFCASGAGETQYFGPGTRLLVL.

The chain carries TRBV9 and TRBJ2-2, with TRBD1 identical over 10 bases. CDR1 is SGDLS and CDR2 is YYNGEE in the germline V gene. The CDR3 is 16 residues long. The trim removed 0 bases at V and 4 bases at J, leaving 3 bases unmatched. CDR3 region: CASSVEGTGATGELFF. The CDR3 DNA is TGTGCCAGCAGCGTAGAAGGGACAGGGGCCACCGGGGAGCTGTTTTTT.

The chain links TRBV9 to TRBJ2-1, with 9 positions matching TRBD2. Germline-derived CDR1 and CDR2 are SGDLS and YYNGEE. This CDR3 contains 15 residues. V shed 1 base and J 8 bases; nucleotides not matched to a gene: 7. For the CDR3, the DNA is TGTGCCAGCAGCGTACTTAGCGGGAGCGGCCATGAGCAGTTCTTC. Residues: CASSVLSGSGHEQFF.

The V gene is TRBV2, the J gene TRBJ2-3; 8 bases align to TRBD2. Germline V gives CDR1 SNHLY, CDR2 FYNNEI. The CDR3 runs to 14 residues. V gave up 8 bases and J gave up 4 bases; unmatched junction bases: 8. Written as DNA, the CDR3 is TGTGCCAGCCGCCGGCGGGGGGAGCCAGATACGCAGTATTTT. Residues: CASRRRGEPDTQYF. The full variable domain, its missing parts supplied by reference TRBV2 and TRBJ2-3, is EPEVTQTPSHQVTQMGQEVILRCVPISNHLYFYWYRQILGQKVEFLVSFYNNEISEKSEIFDDQFSVERPDGSNFTLKIRSTKLEDSAMYFCASRRRGEPDTQYFGPGTRLTVL.

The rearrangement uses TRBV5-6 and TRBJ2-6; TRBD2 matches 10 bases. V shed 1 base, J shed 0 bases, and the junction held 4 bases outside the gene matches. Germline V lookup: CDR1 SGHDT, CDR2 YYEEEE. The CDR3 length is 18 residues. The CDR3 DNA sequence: TGTGCCAGCAGCTTGCTAGCGGGGGCCCTCTCTGGGGCCAACGTCCTGACTTTC. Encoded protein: CASSLLAGALSGANVLTF.

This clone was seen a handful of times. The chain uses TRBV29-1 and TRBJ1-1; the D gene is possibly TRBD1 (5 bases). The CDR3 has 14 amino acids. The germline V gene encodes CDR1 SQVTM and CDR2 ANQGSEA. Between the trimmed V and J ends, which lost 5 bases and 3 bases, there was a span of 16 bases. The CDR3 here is CSVTKAARDTEAFF. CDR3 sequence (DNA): TGCAGCGTTACCAAAGCAGCCAGGGACACTGAAGCTTTCTTT.

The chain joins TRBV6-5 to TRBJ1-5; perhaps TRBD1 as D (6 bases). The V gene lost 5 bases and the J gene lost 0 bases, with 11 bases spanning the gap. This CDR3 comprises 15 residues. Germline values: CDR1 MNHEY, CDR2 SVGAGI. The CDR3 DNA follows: TGTGCCAGCAGTCTCCGGGACATTAGCAATCAGCCCCAGCATTTT. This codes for CASSLRDISNQPQHF.

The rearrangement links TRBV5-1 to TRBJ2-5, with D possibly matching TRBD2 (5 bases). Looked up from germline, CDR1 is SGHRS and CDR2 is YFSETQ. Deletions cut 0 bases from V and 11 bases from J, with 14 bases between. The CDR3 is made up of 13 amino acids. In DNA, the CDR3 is TGCGCCAGCAGCTTGGGGGCCTCGGAGGAGCAGTACTTC. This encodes CASSLGASEEQYF.

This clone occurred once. The CDR3 region is CASGLIRDRAYNSPLHF. For the CDR3, the DNA is TGTGCTAGTGGTTTGATCCGGGACAGGGCCTATAATTCACCCCTCCACTTT. The rearrangement uses TRBV12-5 and TRBJ1-6, with 9 bases aligning to TRBD1. The CDR3 has 17 amino acids. The germline V gene has CDR1 LGHNT and CDR2 FRNRAP. Trimming cost V 2 bases and J 2 bases; bases outside gene matches: 4.